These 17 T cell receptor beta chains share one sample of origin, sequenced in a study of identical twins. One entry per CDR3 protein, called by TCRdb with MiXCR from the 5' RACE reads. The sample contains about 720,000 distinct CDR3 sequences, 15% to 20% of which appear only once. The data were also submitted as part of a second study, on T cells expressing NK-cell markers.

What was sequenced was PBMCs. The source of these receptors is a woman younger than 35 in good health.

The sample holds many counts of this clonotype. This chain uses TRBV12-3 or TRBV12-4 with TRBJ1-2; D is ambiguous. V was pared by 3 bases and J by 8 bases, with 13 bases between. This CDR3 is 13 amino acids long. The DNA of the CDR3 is TGTGCCAGCAGTTTTAAGGGATCTGTCGGCTACACCTTC. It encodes CASSFKGSVGYTF.

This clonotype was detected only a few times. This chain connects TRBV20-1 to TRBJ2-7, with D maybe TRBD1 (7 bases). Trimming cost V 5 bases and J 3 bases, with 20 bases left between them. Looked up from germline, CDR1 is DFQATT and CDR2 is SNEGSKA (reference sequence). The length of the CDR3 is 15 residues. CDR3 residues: CSAQAPSGGGYEQYF. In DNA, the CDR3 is TGCAGTGCTCAAGCCCCTTCAGGGGGAGGCTACGAGCAGTACTTC.

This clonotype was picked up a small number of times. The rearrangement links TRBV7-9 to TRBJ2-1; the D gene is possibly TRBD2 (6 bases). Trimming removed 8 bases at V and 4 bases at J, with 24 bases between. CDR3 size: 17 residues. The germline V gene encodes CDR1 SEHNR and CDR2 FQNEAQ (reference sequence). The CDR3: CASHFPLGTPRYNEQFF. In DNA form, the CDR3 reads TGTGCCAGCCACTTTCCCTTAGGGACTCCCCGATACAATGAGCAGTTCTTC.

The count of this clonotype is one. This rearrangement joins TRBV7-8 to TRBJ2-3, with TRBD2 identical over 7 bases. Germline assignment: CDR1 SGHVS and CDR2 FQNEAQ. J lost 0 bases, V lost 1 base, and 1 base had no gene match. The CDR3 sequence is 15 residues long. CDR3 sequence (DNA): TGTGCCAGCAGCTTAGAGGGACTAAGCACAGATACGCAGTATTTT. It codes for CASSLEGLSTDTQYF.

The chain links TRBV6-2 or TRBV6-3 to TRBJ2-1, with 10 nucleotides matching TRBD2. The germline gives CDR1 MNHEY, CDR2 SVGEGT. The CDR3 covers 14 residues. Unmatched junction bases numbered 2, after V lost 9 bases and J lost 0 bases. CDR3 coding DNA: TGTGCCAGACCTAGCGGGAGCTCCTACAATGAGCAGTTCTTC. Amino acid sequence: CARPSGSSYNEQFF.

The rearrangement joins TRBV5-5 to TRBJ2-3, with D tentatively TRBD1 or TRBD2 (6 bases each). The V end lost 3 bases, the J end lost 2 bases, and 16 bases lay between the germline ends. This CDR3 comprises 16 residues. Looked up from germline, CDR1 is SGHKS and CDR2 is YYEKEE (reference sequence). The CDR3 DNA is TGTGCCAGCAGCTCCAGACTAGGGGGGAACACAGATACGCAGTATTTT. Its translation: CASSSRLGGNTDTQYF.

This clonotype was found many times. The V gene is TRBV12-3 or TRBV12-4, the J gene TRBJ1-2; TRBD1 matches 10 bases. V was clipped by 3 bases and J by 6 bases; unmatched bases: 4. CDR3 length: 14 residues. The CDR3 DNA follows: TGTGCCAGCAGTTTCCAGACAGGGGGCAATGGCTACACCTTC. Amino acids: CASSFQTGGNGYTF.

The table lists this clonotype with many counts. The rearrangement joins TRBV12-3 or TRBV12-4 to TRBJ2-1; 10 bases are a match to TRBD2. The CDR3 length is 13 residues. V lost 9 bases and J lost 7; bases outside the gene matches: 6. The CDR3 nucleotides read TGTGCCAGTCTAGCGGGAGCTGCAAATGAGCAGTTCTTC. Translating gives CASLAGAANEQFF.

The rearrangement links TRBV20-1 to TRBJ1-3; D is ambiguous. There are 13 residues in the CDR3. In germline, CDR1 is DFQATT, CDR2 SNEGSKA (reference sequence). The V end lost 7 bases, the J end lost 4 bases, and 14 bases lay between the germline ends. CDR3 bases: TGCAGTGTTCCTCTCCAGCGCGGAAACACCATATATTTT. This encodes CSVPLQRGNTIYF.

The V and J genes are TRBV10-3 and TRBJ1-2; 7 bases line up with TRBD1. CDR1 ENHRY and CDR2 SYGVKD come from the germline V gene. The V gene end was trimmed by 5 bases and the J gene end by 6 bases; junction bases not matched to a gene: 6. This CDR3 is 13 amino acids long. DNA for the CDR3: TGTGCCATCAGTACCCTCGACAGGGATGGCTACACCTTC. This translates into CAISTLDRDGYTF.

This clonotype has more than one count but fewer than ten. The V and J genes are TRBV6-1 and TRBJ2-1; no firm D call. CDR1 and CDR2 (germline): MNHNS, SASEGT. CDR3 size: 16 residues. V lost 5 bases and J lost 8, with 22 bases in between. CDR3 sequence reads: CASSPSPHGRGYEQFF. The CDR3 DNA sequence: TGTGCCAGCAGTCCTAGTCCCCACGGTCGTGGTTATGAGCAGTTCTTC.

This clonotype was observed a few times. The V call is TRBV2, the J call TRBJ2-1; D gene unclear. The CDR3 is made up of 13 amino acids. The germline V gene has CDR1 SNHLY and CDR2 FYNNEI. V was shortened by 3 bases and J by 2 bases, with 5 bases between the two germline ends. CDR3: CASSDRAYNEQFF. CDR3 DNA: TGTGCCAGCAGTGACCGGGCCTACAATGAGCAGTTCTTC. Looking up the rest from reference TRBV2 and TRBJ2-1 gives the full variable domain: EPEVTQTPSHQVTQMGQEVILRCVPISNHLYFYWYRQILGQKVEFLVSFYNNEISEKSEIFDDQFSVERPDGSNFTLKIRSTKLEDSAMYFCASSDRAYNEQFFGPGTRLTVL.

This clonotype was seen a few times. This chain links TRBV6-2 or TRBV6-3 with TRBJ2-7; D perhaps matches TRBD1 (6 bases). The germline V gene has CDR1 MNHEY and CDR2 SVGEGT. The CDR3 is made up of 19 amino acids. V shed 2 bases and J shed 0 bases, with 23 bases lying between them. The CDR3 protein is CASSYPRPGARLGSYEQYF. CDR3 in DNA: TGTGCCAGCAGTTACCCTCGGCCAGGGGCAAGGTTAGGCTCCTACGAGCAGTACTTC.

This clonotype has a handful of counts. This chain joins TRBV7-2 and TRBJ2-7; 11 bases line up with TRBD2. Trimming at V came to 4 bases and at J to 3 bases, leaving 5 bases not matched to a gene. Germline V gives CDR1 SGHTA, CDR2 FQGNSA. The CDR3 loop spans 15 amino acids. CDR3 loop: CASSSTSGMSYEQYF. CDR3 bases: TGTGCCAGCAGCTCGACTAGCGGGATGAGCTACGAGCAGTACTTC. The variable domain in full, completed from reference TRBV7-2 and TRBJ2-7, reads GAGVSQSPSNKVTEKGKDVELRCDPISGHTALYWYRQSLGQGLEFLIYFQGNSAPDKSGLPSDRFSAERTGGSVSTLTIQRTQQEDSAVYLCASSSTSGMSYEQYFGPGTRLTVT.

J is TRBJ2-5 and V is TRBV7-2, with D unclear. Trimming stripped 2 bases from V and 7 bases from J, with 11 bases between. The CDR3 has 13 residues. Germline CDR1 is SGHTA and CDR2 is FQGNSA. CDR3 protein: CASSLIVAGTQYF. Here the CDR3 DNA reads TGTGCCAGCAGCTTAATCGTAGCAGGGACCCAGTACTTC.

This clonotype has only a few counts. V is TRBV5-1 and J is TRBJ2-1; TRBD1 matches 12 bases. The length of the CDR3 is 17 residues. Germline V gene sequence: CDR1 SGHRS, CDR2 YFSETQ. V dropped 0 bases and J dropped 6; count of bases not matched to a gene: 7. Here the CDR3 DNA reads TGCGCCAGCAGCTTGGCCCCGGGGACAGGGGGCCTCAATGAGCAGTTCTTC. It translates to CASSLAPGTGGLNEQFF.

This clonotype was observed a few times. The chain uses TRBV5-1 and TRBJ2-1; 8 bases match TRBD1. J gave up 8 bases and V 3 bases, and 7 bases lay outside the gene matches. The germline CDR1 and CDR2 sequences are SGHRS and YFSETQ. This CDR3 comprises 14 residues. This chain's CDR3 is CASSWTGFGDEQFF. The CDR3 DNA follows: TGCGCCAGCAGCTGGACAGGGTTTGGGGATGAGCAGTTCTTC.